This T cell receptor beta chain derives from a study of identical twins. Germline CDR1 reads SGHTA; CDR2 reads FQGNSA. CDR3 length: 19 residues. V lost 1 base, J lost 0 bases, and 9 bases stayed unmatched. Only healthy Caucasians were included as donors. For this clonotype: Antigen unknown.

Broader study findings: Cord blood beta clonotypes that were abundant carried fewer insertions, and memory repertoires showed no such trend. Weaker excess sharing between twins was seen in beta out-of-frame sequences.

Unique molecular identifiers were present on cDNA, and template switching added a universal primer site. TCRdb itself ran the 5' RACE reads through MiXCR, one entry per CDR3 protein. The table shows some 1,700,000 distinct CDR3 sequences, with less than 40% occurring only once. The TCR was taken from a newborn girl in good health. Sample: cord blood. This chain joins TRBV7-2 and TRBJ1-6, with 7 bases lining up with TRBD1. The CDR3 DNA sequence: TGTACCAGCAGCTTAGACAGGGGAAGATTGAGCTCCTATAATTCACCCCTCCACTTT. Its protein product is CTSSLDRGRLSSYNSPLHF.